These 27 T cell receptor beta chains were sequenced from one sample in a study of neoadjuvant anti-PD-1 for oral cavity cancer. Libraries were prepared by immunoSEQ multiplex PCR; TCRdb keeps only in-frame clonotypes and omits some of them. The table has around 34,000 clones, more than 75% seen once; the top ten hold roughly 3.6%. Sequenced here: PBMCs, sampled before nivolumab (anti-PD-1) treatment. All receptors come from a person between 35 and 79 years old with oral cavity squamous cell carcinoma.

This chain uses TRBV12-5 with TRBJ1-3; D is unclear. The CDR3 loop spans 12 amino acids. The germline V gene encodes CDR1 LGHNT and CDR2 FRNRAP. Deletions cut 1 base from V and 7 bases from J, with 5 bases between. The CDR3 DNA is TGTGCTAGTGGTTTGGAGGCGAACACCATATATTTT. Translating gives CASGLEANTIYF.

V usage is TRBV5-6 and J usage is TRBJ2-5; D ambiguous. The CDR3 extends over 13 amino acids. Trimming took off 0 bases at V and 1 base at J, with 4 bases between the two ends. The germline V gene encodes CDR1 SGHDT and CDR2 YYEEEE. CDR3 loop: CASSLGVQETQYF. DNA of the CDR3: TGTGCCAGCAGCTTGGGGGTCCAAGAGACCCAGTACTTC.

The rearrangement links TRBV30 to TRBJ1-1; unclear D gene. This CDR3 region has 15 residues. The V gene's germline CDR1 is GTSNPN and CDR2 SVGIG (reference sequence). The V gene lost 2 bases and the J gene lost 1 base, with 14 bases spanning the gap. The CDR3 nucleotides are TGTGCCTGGAGTCCCATCGGGCGAGAGAACACTGAAGCTTTCTTT. Translating gives CAWSPIGRENTEAFF.

The chain is built from TRBV7-9 and TRBJ1-5, with 7 bases matching TRBD1. V dropped 4 bases and J dropped 2; count of bases not matched to a gene: 2. The CDR3 extends over 14 amino acids. Per germline, CDR1 SEHNR and CDR2 FQNEAQ (reference sequence). Here the CDR3 reads CASSSGQGNQPQHF. The CDR3 region has the DNA TGTGCCAGCAGCTCCGGACAGGGCAATCAGCCCCAGCATTTT.

The chain links TRBV29-1 to TRBJ1-2, with unresolved D. V was shortened by 4 bases and J by 3 bases, with 9 bases between the two germline ends. The CDR3 totals 12 residues. CDR1 and CDR2 (germline): SQVTM, ANQGSEA. The CDR3 DNA is TGCAGCGTTGTACGGGTGGACTATGGCTACACCTTC. It codes for CSVVRVDYGYTF.

The chain couples TRBV9 to TRBJ1-3; no clear D. The CDR3 has 15 residues. V was clipped by 0 bases and J by 0 bases, with 7 bases between them. Germline loops: CDR1 SGDLS, CDR2 YYNGEE. The CDR3 nucleotides are TGTGCCAGCAGCGTAGAAGGTAACTCTGGAAACACCATATATTTT. Translating it yields CASSVEGNSGNTIYF.

The chain is built from TRBV4-3 and TRBJ2-5; 7 positions agree with TRBD2. V was clipped by 1 base and J by 4 bases; unmatched bases: 9. The germline V gene encodes CDR1 LGHNA and CDR2 YSLEER. The CDR3 extends over 16 amino acids. The CDR3 spells CASSQGVGGILETQYF. For the CDR3, the DNA is TGCGCCAGCAGCCAAGGGGTGGGAGGGATCCTAGAGACCCAGTACTTC.

The rearrangement uses TRBV9 and TRBJ1-2, with a tentative D call TRBD1 (6 bases). Germline CDR1 SGDLS, CDR2 YYNGEE. The CDR3 spans 14 residues. Trimming pared 3 bases from V and 7 bases from J, leaving 16 bases between. As DNA, the CDR3 is TGTGCCAGCAGCGGTGGGACACCTTGGGGTGGCTACACCTTC. This translates into CASSGGTPWGGYTF.

The chain couples TRBV30 to TRBJ2-2, with 8 bases lining up with TRBD2. The CDR3 has 15 amino acids. The ends lost 4 bases at V and 4 bases at J; junction bases unmatched: 8. Per germline, CDR1 GTSNPN and CDR2 SVGIG (reference sequence). CDR3 sequence: CAWTPGLVGTGELFF. Here the CDR3 DNA reads TGTGCCTGGACCCCGGGACTAGTAGGCACCGGGGAGCTGTTTTTT.

The gene calls are TRBV28 and TRBJ2-3; D gene ambiguous. The V gene's germline CDR1 is MDHEN and CDR2 SYDVKM. V was clipped by 3 bases and J by 10 bases, with 23 bases between them. The CDR3 extends over 16 amino acids. The CDR3 sequence: CASSFGSRLTGQPQYF. CDR3 nucleotide sequence: TGTGCCAGCAGTTTCGGTTCACGTCTAACGGGCCAGCCGCAGTATTTT.

The chain uses TRBV5-1 and TRBJ1-1; tentatively, D is TRBD1 (6 bases). Germline assignment: CDR1 SGHRS and CDR2 YFSETQ. CDR3 size: 16 residues. V gave up 0 bases and J gave up 1 base, with 13 bases separating them. CDR3 sequence reads: CASSLGGPRTNTEAFF. CDR3 DNA sequence: TGCGCCAGCAGCTTGGGGGGGCCACGGACGAACACTGAAGCTTTCTTT.

The chain has TRBV13 and TRBJ2-7; a possible D gene is TRBD2 (6 bases). From germline, CDR1 is PRHDT and CDR2 FYEKMQ (reference sequence). CDR3 length: 16 amino acids. The ends were cut back, 0 bases at V and 4 bases at J, with 16 bases in the middle. CDR3 region: CASSLGLGGRAYEQYF. The DNA of the CDR3 is TGTGCCAGCAGCTTAGGCTTGGGGGGACGGGCGTACGAGCAGTACTTC.

The chain uses TRBV25-1 and TRBJ1-2; D not certain. V was shortened by 3 bases and J by 3 bases, with 23 bases between the two germline ends. The CDR3 sequence is 18 residues long. Germline lookup yields CDR1 MGHDK and CDR2 SYGVNS. CDR3 in amino acids: CASSDSLADFTRDYGYTF. CDR3 coding DNA: TGTGCCAGCAGTGACTCCCTCGCAGATTTTACACGGGACTATGGCTACACCTTC.

This sequence joins TRBV11-2 and TRBJ2-7; D remains ambiguous. The germline V gene encodes CDR1 SGHAT and CDR2 FQNNGV. The CDR3 extends over 15 amino acids. V lost 5 bases and J 0 bases, leaving 14 bases between the germline ends. Written as DNA, the CDR3 is TGTGCCAGCAGCCTCGGTTGGACGGTCTCCTACGAGCAGTACTTC. As protein: CASSLGWTVSYEQYF.

The genes are TRBV11-3 and TRBJ2-1; possible D gene TRBD1, 5 bases. V lost 3 bases, J lost 8 bases, and 14 bases lay in between. Per the germline V gene, CDR1 is SGHNT and CDR2 is YENEEA. This CDR3 contains 14 residues. The CDR3 DNA reads TGTGCCAGCAGCTTTGGGGCAGTTGACCATGAGCAGTTCTTC. Its translation: CASSFGAVDHEQFF. Full variable domain (outside the CDR3, taken from reference TRBV11-3 and TRBJ2-1): EAGVVQSPRYKIIEKKQPVAFWCNPISGHNTLYWYLQNLGQGPELLIRYENEEAVDDSQLPKDRFSAERLKGVDSTLKIQPAELGDSAVYLCASSFGAVDHEQFFGPGTRLTVL.

The V gene is TRBV2, the J gene TRBJ2-5, with D possibly matching TRBD1 (6 bases). Between the trimmed V and J ends, which lost 5 bases and 0 bases, there was a span of 13 bases. Germline CDR1 reads SNHLY; CDR2 reads FYNNEI. The CDR3 length is 15 residues. The CDR3 here is CASSKFTGNQETQYF. Here the CDR3 DNA reads TGTGCCAGCAGTAAATTTACAGGGAACCAAGAGACCCAGTACTTC.

J is TRBJ2-7 and V is TRBV25-1; TRBD2 aligns across 7 bases. Germline V gene sequence: CDR1 MGHDK, CDR2 SYGVNS. The CDR3 is 14 residues long. Germline trimming cut 3 bases from V and 1 base from J; bases unmatched to any gene: 3. The chain's CDR3 is CASSDQRGSYEQYF. The CDR3 nucleotides read TGTGCCAGCAGTGACCAGCGGGGTTCCTACGAGCAGTACTTC.

This clone was detected only a few times. The rearrangement joins TRBV2 to TRBJ1-5; TRBD1 matches at 8 bases. The length of the CDR3 is 15 residues. V lost 6 bases and J lost 3; bases outside the gene matches: 7. Germline CDR1 SNHLY, CDR2 FYNNEI. The CDR3 loop reads CASSSQGEVNQPQHF. The CDR3 DNA follows: TGTGCCAGCAGCTCACAGGGGGAAGTCAATCAGCCCCAGCATTTT.

This chain uses TRBV6-6 with TRBJ1-5; the match to TRBD1 covers 8 bases. Germline trimming cut 5 bases from V and 3 bases from J; bases unmatched to any gene: 3. Germline V gene lookup returns CDR1 MNHNY and CDR2 SVGAGI (reference sequence). The CDR3 sequence is 14 residues long. The CDR3 reads CASSPQGANQPQHF. The CDR3 nucleotides read TGTGCCAGCAGTCCGCAGGGGGCCAATCAGCCCCAGCATTTT.

The chain is built from TRBV7-8 and TRBJ2-5; 9 bases match TRBD1. The CDR3 is 15 residues long. Trimming took 4 bases from V and 5 from J; bases not matched to a gene: 8. Germline assignment: CDR1 SGHVS and CDR2 FQNEAQ. The CDR3 DNA reads TGTGCCAGCAGCTCCAGACAGGGGGGTGGGGAGACCCAGTACTTC. Residues: CASSSRQGGGETQYF.

The chain links TRBV5-4 to TRBJ1-3; D unresolved. Germline CDR1 SGHNT, CDR2 YYREEE (reference sequence). V was pared by 4 bases and J by 4 bases, with 12 bases between. This CDR3 contains 14 residues. The CDR3 here is CASSPNLGGNTIYF. The CDR3 DNA reads TGTGCCAGCAGCCCGAACCTGGGAGGAAACACCATATATTTT.

This chain links TRBV7-6 with TRBJ2-5; TRBD1 aligns across 9 bases. The DNA end is more similar to TRBJ2-7, so the J call may be wrong. Germline CDR1 reads SGHVS; CDR2 reads FNYEAQ. The CDR3 loop spans 14 amino acids. CDR3 amino acids: CASSPTGQGYEQYF. CDR3 nucleotides: TGTGCCAGCAGCCCTACGGGACAGGGTTACGAGCAGTACTTC.

This chain joins TRBV4-3 and TRBJ1-2; 8 positions agree with TRBD1. V lost 0 bases and J lost 8; bases outside the gene matches: 8. The germline gives CDR1 LGHNA, CDR2 YSLEER. This CDR3 has 15 amino acids. In DNA, the CDR3 is TGCGCCAGCAGCCAAGAAAACCAGGGGGCGGGAGGCTACACCTTC. This codes for CASSQENQGAGGYTF.

The table lists this clone with a count of one. The V gene is TRBV7-8, the J gene TRBJ1-3; the D is unclear. CDR1 and CDR2 (germline): SGHVS, FQNEAQ. The CDR3 spans 14 residues. With 3 bases removed from V and 1 base from J, the gap between germline ends came to 7 bases. CDR3 DNA: TGTGCCAGCAGCTTTAGGGCATCTGGAAACACCATATATTTT. It codes for CASSFRASGNTIYF.

V usage is TRBV15 and J usage is TRBJ2-7; no reliable D call. The CDR3 is made up of 12 amino acids. Between the trimmed V and J ends, which lost 3 bases and 3 bases, there was a span of 6 bases. Germline CDR1 LNHNV, CDR2 YYDKDF (reference sequence). The DNA for the CDR3 is TGTGCCACCAGCAGCGACGGCTACGAGCAGTACTTC. Protein sequence: CATSSDGYEQYF.

The V call is TRBV19, the J call TRBJ1-2, with D unresolved. The CDR3 is 13 amino acids. Trimming pared 5 bases from V and 4 bases from J, leaving 11 bases between. Germline lookup yields CDR1 LNHDA and CDR2 SQIVND (reference sequence). CDR3 amino acids: CASSPGRRYGYTF. CDR3 in DNA: TGTGCCAGTAGTCCGGGCAGGCGCTATGGCTACACCTTC.

The chain employs TRBV27 and TRBJ2-1; TRBD1 is a possible D gene (5 bases). The CDR3 sequence is 14 residues long. The ends were cut back, 6 bases at V and 9 bases at J, with 18 bases in the middle. CDR1 is MNHEY, CDR2 SMNVEV, per germline (reference sequence). The chain's CDR3 is CASSQGRATGEQFF. The CDR3 DNA follows: TGTGCCAGCAGCCAGGGCAGGGCGACGGGTGAGCAGTTCTTC.